One and the same sample provided the 18 T cell receptor beta chains below, sequenced in a study of T-cell memory formation after mild COVID-19. In TCRdb, the 5' RACE reads were re-called with MiXCR into one record per CDR3 protein. This sample has under 400,000 distinct CDR3 sequences; 25% to 30% occur once, and the top ten carry less than 15%. Material for sequencing was PBMCs or a T cell subset sorted from them (not recorded which). These receptors originate from an adult woman who had mild COVID-19 (a few samples of this study predate the infection). Cell type and time point are not known.

The chain recombines TRBV27 with TRBJ1-2; D possibly corresponds to TRBD1 (6 bases). V lost 5 bases, J lost 4 bases, and 23 bases lay in between. The CDR3 length is 17 residues. In germline, CDR1 is MNHEY, CDR2 SMNVEV (reference sequence). CDR3 region: CASSPRRGPGRAYGYTF. For the CDR3, the DNA is TGTGCCAGCAGTCCGCGCCGGGGGCCGGGCCGGGCCTATGGCTACACCTTC.

CDR3: CASSPNPTSNSGNTIYF. In DNA, the CDR3 is TGCGCCAGCAGCCCCAACCCGACGTCTAACTCTGGAAACACCATATATTTT. The chain employs TRBV5-1 and TRBJ1-3, with D unclear. Looked up from germline, CDR1 is SGHRS and CDR2 is YFSETQ. The germline V and J ends were trimmed by 4 bases and 0 bases, with 17 bases remaining between them. The CDR3 is 17 amino acids.

This clonotype occurred once. The V and J genes are TRBV28 and TRBJ2-4, with 9 positions matching TRBD1. The CDR3 runs to 16 residues. The V gene's germline CDR1 is MDHEN and CDR2 SYDVKM. The ends lost 7 bases at V and 5 bases at J; junction bases unmatched: 12. The CDR3 reads CASTRTGTGYENIQYF. CDR3 DNA sequence: TGTGCCAGCACCCGAACCGGGACAGGGTATGAAAACATTCAGTACTTC.

There are a few counts of this clonotype. The J gene is TRBJ1-5, the V gene TRBV6-6; D uncertain. V lost 4 bases to trimming and J lost 5 bases, with 12 bases between them. The CDR3 spans 14 residues. Looked up from germline, CDR1 is MNHNY and CDR2 is SVGAGI (reference sequence). Written as DNA, the CDR3 is TGTGCCAGCAGTTTCCTGGACGGGGATCAGCCCCAGCATTTT. This gives the protein CASSFLDGDQPQHF.

This clonotype has a handful of counts. CDR3: CASSLEMMNLRNTIYF. CDR3 nucleotides: TGCGCCAGCAGCTTGGAGATGATGAATCTCCGAAACACCATATATTTT. This rearrangement joins TRBV5-1 to TRBJ1-3, with no clear D. This CDR3 contains 16 residues. V lost 0 bases and J 5 bases, leaving 15 bases between the germline ends. Germline assignment: CDR1 SGHRS and CDR2 YFSETQ. The full variable domain, rest sourced from reference TRBV5-1 and TRBJ1-3, is KAGVTQTPRYLIKTRGQQVTLSCSPISGHRSVSWYQQTPGQGLQFLFEYFSETQRNKGNFPGRFSGRQFSNSRSEMNVSTLELGDSALYLCASSLEMMNLRNTIYFGEGSWLTVV.

This chain links TRBV19 with TRBJ2-7; 7 bases are shared with TRBD1. Germline V CDR1 and CDR2: LNHDA, SQIVND (reference sequence). Germline trimming cut 6 bases from V and 4 bases from J; bases unmatched to any gene: 9. The CDR3 is 14 residues long. CDR3 in DNA: TGTGCCAGTAGGAAGATGACAGGGCGGTACGAGCAGTACTTC. It yields the protein CASRKMTGRYEQYF.

The chain couples TRBV20-1 to TRBJ1-1; 12 bases match TRBD1. The CDR3 contains 14 residues. Germline lookup yields CDR1 DFQATT and CDR2 SNEGSKA (reference sequence). V shed 5 bases and J 1 base; nucleotides not matched to a gene: 2. As DNA, the CDR3 is TGCAGTGCTCGGGACAGGGGGCCGAACACTGAAGCTTTCTTT. Translated: CSARDRGPNTEAFF.

This chain connects TRBV4-1 to TRBJ2-3; 9 nucleotides match TRBD1. After removal of 4 bases from V and 5 bases from J, the junction contained 4 bases not matched to a gene. Germline V gene sequence: CDR1 MGHRA, CDR2 YSYEKL. The CDR3 runs to 14 residues. For the CDR3, the DNA is TGCGCCAGCAGCCTGGGGACAGGGAGAGATACGCAGTATTTT. It codes for CASSLGTGRDTQYF.

This CDR3 reads CASRKREFGEQYF. In DNA, the CDR3 is TGCGCCAGCAGAAAGCGGGAGTTCGGCGAGCAGTACTTC. The rearrangement links TRBV5-1 to TRBJ2-7, with 8 positions matching TRBD2. The CDR3 spans 13 residues. J lost 6 bases, V lost 5 bases, and 7 bases had no gene match. CDR1 SGHRS and CDR2 YFSETQ come from the germline V gene.

The V call is TRBV5-1, the J call TRBJ2-5; D remains unclear. The CDR3 contains 14 residues. Trimming shortened V by 4 bases and J by 4 bases, and 14 bases separated the two germline ends. Germline assignment: CDR1 SGHRS and CDR2 YFSETQ. The CDR3 nucleotides are TGCGCCAGCAGCCTGCAGGAGAGTCGAGAGACCCAGTACTTC. Protein: CASSLQESRETQYF.

Notes on this clonotype: The junction departs from the called germline gene at one end, perhaps through a read error. The rearrangement links TRBV6-1 to TRBJ2-7; TRBD2 is a possible D gene (6 bases). The CDR3 extends over 15 amino acids. The germline V gene has CDR1 MNHNS and CDR2 SASEGT. CDR3 sequence: CASSEGAGSSYEQYF. CDR3 DNA sequence: TGTGCCAGCAGCGAAGGGGCGGGGAGCTCCTACGAGCAGTACTTC.

This clonotype was detected a few times. The V gene is TRBV7-3, the J gene TRBJ2-3; 8 positions agree with TRBD1. With V trimmed by 5 bases and J by 6 bases, 4 bases remained unmatched. CDR3 length equals 13 residues. Germline-derived CDR1 and CDR2 are SGHTA and FQGTGA. DNA of the CDR3: TGTGCCAGCAGCGTAAACAGGGGGGATACGCAGTATTTT. Translating gives CASSVNRGDTQYF.

This chain uses TRBV15 with TRBJ2-1, with 9 bases aligning to TRBD1. The trim removed 5 bases at V and 6 bases at J, leaving 8 bases unmatched. The V gene's germline CDR1 is LNHNV and CDR2 YYDKDF (reference sequence). The CDR3 sequence is 15 residues long. The CDR3 loop reads CATSPGQGRVNEQFF. CDR3 coding DNA: TGTGCCACCAGCCCAGGACAGGGGCGGGTCAATGAGCAGTTCTTC.

This clonotype was seen a single time. CDR3 DNA: TGCAGCGTTGTGCAGATCTATGGCTACACCTTC. It translates to CSVVQIYGYTF. The J gene is TRBJ1-2, the V gene TRBV29-1; D not resolved. Germline CDR1 is SQVTM and CDR2 is ANQGSEA. CDR3 length: 11 residues. V gave up 4 bases and J gave up 4 bases, with 7 bases separating them.

The chain carries TRBV12-3 or TRBV12-4 and TRBJ2-7; 11 nucleotides line up with TRBD1. The CDR3 is 14 amino acids. With V trimmed by 6 bases and J by 10 bases, 11 bases remained unmatched. The CDR3 nucleotides read TGTGCCAGCAGCTTTTCCGGGACAGGGGGGATCCAGTACTTC. This translates into CASSFSGTGGIQYF.

The chain combines TRBV12-3 or TRBV12-4 with TRBJ1-5; unclear D gene. Trimming shortened V by 4 bases and J by 3 bases, and 13 bases separated the two germline ends. The CDR3 is 15 residues long. The CDR3 region has the DNA TGTGCCAGCAGTTCATCGGGAAGGAACAATCAGCCCCAGCATTTT. Encoded protein: CASSSSGRNNQPQHF.

This clonotype was observed a handful of times. This chain connects TRBV15 to TRBJ1-1; 7 bases are shared with TRBD1. Germline CDR1 and CDR2: LNHNV and YYDKDF (reference sequence). J gave up 3 bases and V 6 bases, and 7 bases lay outside the gene matches. The CDR3 spans 14 residues. The CDR3 is CATRGQVLDTEAFF. The CDR3 DNA is TGTGCCACCAGAGGACAGGTTTTGGACACTGAAGCTTTCTTT.

This clonotype was counted a few times. V gene TRBV6-5 combines with J gene TRBJ2-7, with a tentative D call TRBD1 (6 bases). Germline V gene lookup returns CDR1 MNHEY and CDR2 SVGAGI. CDR3 size: 15 residues. Trimming took off 2 bases at V and 6 bases at J, with 17 bases between the two ends. The CDR3 region is CASSYLRLQGSEQYF. The CDR3 DNA reads as TGTGCCAGCAGTTACCTACGCCTTCAGGGGAGCGAGCAGTACTTC.